This T cell receptor beta chain was observed in a study of shared clonotypes between healthy human individuals. The wider study: Plates per donor: three CD4 naive, three CD4 memory, two CD8 naive, one CD8 memory.

The count of this clone is one. This CDR3 region has 15 residues. Germline V gene sequence: CDR1 SGHDN, CDR2 FVKESK. With V trimmed by 5 bases and J by 3 bases, 9 bases remained unmatched. Some 30,000 T cell genomes (roughly 220 ng DNA) went into each sorted-subset replicate. In the authors' methods: ImmunoSEQ only sent back junction sequences with no quality scores, so filtering was done differently. TCRdb keeps only in-frame clones here, not all; method: immunoSEQ multiplex PCR. Clone size and the V and J calls come from that table; the DNA yielded D and trimming. The sample gives 950,000 to 1,100,000 clones, 65% to 75% of which show up once; approximately 1.5% is in the top ten.

This sequence originates from a man younger than 30 in good health. This chain connects TRBV14 to TRBJ2-7, with 8 bases identical to TRBD1. Sequenced: memory CD4+ T cells sorted from blood. Noted subset: CD45RA-negative fraction. The CDR3 nucleotides are TGTGCCAGCAGCAACTACCGGGACAGGAGCTACGAGCAGTACTTC. Residues: CASSNYRDRSYEQYF.